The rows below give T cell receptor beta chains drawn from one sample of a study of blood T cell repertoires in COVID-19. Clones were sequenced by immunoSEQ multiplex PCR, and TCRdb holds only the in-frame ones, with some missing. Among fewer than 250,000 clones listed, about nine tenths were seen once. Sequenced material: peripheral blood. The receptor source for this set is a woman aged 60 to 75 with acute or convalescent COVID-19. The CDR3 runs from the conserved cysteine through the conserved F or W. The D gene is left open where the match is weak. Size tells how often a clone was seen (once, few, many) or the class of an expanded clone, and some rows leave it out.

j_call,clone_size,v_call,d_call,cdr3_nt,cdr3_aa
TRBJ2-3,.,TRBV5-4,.,TGTGCCAGCAGCTGGACTGACACAGATACGCAGTATTTT,CASSWTDTDTQYF
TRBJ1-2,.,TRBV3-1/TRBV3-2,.,TGTGCCAGCAGCCAAGGGGTGAGGGGCTACACCTTC,CASSQGVRGYTF
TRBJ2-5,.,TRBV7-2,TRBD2,TGTGCCAGCAGTCCTAGACTAGCGGGAGAGACCCAGTACTTC,CASSPRLAGETQYF
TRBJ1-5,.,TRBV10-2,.,TGCGCCAGCAGTGAGCCAGGGCATCAGCCCCAGCATTTT,CASSEPGHQPQHF
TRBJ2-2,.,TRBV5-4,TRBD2,TGTGCCAGCAGACACGGACTAGCGGGAAACACCGGGGAGCTGTTTTTT,CASRHGLAGNTGELFF
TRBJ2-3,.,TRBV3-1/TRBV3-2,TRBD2,TGTGCCAGCAGCCAAAAGGGACTAGCGGGGGGCACAGATACGCAGTATTTT,CASSQKGLAGGTDTQYF
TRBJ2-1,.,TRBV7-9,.,TGTGCCAGCAGCTTAGCCGCGCCGGGAGCGCCGTCGAGATACAATGAGCAGTTCTTC,CASSLAAPGAPSRYNEQFF
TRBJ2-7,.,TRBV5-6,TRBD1,TGTGCCAGCAGCCTACAGGGGTACGAGCAGTACTTC,CASSLQGYEQYF
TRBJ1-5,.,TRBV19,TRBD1,TGTGCCAGTAGGGGCCGACAGGGGGTTGGAGGGCAGTCTCCCCAGCATTTT,CASRGRQGVGGQSPQHF
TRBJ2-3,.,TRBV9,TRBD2,TGTGCCAGCAGCGTAGGGCTAGCGGGGAACACAGATACGCAGTATTTT,CASSVGLAGNTDTQYF
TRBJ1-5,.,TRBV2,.,TGTGCCAGCAGTGTAGAGGGAAGCAATCAGCCCCAGCATTTT,CASSVEGSNQPQHF
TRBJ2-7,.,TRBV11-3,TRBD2,TGTGCCAGCAGCTCCGGACTAGCGGGAGGGTCCTACGAGCAGTACTTC,CASSSGLAGGSYEQYF
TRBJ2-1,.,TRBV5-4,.,TGTGCCAGCAGCGGAGGTTCTTTTTACAATGAGCAGTTCTTC,CASSGGSFYNEQFF
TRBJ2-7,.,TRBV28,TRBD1,TGTGCCAGCAGTATTCCGGGACAGGGAGCGGTCGAGCAGTACTTC,CASSIPGQGAVEQYF
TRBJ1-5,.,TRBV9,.,TGTGCCAGCAGCGTAACAGGGACCCCTGGGCAGCCCCAGCATTTT,CASSVTGTPGQPQHF
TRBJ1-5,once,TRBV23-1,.,TGCGCCAGCAGCCCTATCCGACAGCGAAATAGCAATCAGCCCCAGCATTTT,CASSPIRQRNSNQPQHF
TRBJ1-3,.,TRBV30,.,TGTGCCTGGAGTGTAGATCGGGTATCCGGAAACACCATATATTTT,CAWSVDRVSGNTIYF
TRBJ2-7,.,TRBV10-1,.,TGCGCCAGCAGTGAGGGACAGGGAGGGAGGTACGAGCAGTACTTC,CASSEGQGGRYEQYF
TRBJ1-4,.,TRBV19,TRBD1,TGTGCCAGTACCACGACAGGGTCTAATGAAAAACTGTTTTTT,CASTTTGSNEKLFF
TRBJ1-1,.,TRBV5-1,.,TGCGCCAGCAGCTCGGGGGTCAGTTCGGTGAACACTGAAGCTTTCTTT,CASSSGVSSVNTEAFF
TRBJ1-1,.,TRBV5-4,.,TGTGCCAGCAGCTTGGGCGAGAGGAACACTGAAGCTTTCTTT,CASSLGERNTEAFF
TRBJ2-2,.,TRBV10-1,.,TGCGCCAGCAGCCAGACTTGGGCCGGGGAGCTGTTTTTT,CASSQTWAGELFF
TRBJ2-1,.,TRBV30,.,TGTGCCTGGAGTCTAGGTATCTCCAATTCTGAGCAGTTCTTC,CAWSLGISNSEQFF
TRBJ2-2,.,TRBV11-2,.,TGTGCCAGCAGCTTCCCGGTGGCCGGGGAGCTGTTTTTT,CASSFPVAGELFF
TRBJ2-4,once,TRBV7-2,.,TGTGCCAGCAGCGCGCGCCTGGTACAGCTCAAAAACATTCAGTACTTC,CASSARLVQLKNIQYF
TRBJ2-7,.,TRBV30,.,TGTGCCTGGAGTGTAGCGCAGGGAGAGCAGTACTTC,CAWSVAQGEQYF
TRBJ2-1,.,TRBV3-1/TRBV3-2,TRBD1,TGTGCCAGCAGTATACAGGGGGCGAGGCACAATGAGCAGTTCTTC,CASSIQGARHNEQFF
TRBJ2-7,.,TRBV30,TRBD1,TGTGCCTGGAGTTTGGGACAGGCCCCCCCCGGCGAGCAGTACTTC,CAWSLGQAPPGEQYF
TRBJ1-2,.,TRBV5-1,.,TGCGCCAGCGCTACTCTCGACAGGAACTATGGCTACACCTTC,CASATLDRNYGYTF
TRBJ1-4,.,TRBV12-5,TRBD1,TGTGCTAGTGGTTTGGCGACCTCGGGACAGGGCCGCGAAAAACTGTTTTTT,CASGLATSGQGREKLFF
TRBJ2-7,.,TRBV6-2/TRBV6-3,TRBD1,TGTGCCAGCAGTTACGGGACAGCCCGCTCCTACGAGCAGTACTTC,CASSYGTARSYEQYF
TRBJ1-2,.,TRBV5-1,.,TGCGCCAGCAGCTTGGGGGCCTATTCGGGGGATGGCTACACCTTC,CASSLGAYSGDGYTF
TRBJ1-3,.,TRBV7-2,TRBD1,TGTGCCAGCAGCTTAACGGAGGGGGCAGACGGAAACACCATATATTTT,CASSLTEGADGNTIYF
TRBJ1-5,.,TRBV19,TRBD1,TGTGCCAGTAGTGGGACAGACAGGGGGCGAAACAATCAGCCCCAGCATTTT,CASSGTDRGRNNQPQHF
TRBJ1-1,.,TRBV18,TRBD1,TGTGCCAGCTCACCACTAGTACTTACTGCGACAGGGATAAACACTGAAGCTTTCTTT,CASSPLVLTATGINTEAFF
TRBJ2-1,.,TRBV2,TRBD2,TGTGCCAGCAGCCGGCTAGCGGGGCTTTTGAATGAGCAGTTCTTC,CASSRLAGLLNEQFF
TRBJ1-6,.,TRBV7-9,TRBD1,TGTGCCAGCAGCTTCAGACAGGGGGCTTCACCCCTCCACTTT,CASSFRQGASPLHF
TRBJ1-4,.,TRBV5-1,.,TGCGCCAGCAGCTCCCGTTGGGGGGGAGCAACTAATGAAAAACTGTTTTTT,CASSSRWGGATNEKLFF
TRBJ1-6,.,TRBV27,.,TGTGCCAGCAGTTTATTTCAGGGGACTAATTCACCCCTCCACTTT,CASSLFQGTNSPLHF
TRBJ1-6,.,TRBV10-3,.,TGTGCCATCAGGAGGGGGACATCGGATTCACCCCTCCACTTT,CAIRRGTSDSPLHF
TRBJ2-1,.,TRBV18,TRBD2,TGTGCCAGCTCACCAAAGGGACTAGTGTCCTACAATGAGCAGTTCTTC,CASSPKGLVSYNEQFF